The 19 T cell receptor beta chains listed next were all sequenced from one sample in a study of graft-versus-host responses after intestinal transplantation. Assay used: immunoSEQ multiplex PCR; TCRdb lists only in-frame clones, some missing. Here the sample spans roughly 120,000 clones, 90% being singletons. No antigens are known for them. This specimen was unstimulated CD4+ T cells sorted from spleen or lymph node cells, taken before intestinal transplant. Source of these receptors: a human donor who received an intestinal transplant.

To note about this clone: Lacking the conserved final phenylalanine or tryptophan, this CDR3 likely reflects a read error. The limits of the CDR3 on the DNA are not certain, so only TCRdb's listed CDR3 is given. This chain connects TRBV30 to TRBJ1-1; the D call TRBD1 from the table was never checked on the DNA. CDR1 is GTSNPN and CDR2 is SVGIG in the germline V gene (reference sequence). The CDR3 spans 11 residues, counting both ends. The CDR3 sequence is CAWSVRDNVVL.

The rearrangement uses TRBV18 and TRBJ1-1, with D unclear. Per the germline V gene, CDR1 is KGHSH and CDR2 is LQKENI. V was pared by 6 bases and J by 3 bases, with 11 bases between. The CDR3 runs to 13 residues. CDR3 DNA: TGTGCCAGCTCTTTGGGCCAGGACACTGAAGCTTTCTTT. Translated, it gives CASSLGQDTEAFF.

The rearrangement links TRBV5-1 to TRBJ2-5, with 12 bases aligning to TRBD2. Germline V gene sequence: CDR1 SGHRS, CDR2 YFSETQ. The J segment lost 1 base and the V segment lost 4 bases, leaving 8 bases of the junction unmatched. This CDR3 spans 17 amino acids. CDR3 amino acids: CASSTGLAGPIQETQYF. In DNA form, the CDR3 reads TGCGCCAGCAGCACTGGACTAGCGGGACCCATCCAAGAGACCCAGTACTTC.

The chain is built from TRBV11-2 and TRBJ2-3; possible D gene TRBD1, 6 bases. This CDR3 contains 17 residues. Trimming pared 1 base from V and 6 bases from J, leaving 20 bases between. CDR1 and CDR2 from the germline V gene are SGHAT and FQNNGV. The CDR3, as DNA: TGTGCCAGCAGCTTAGCAGGGGTGGCCGGTCCACGGGATACGCAGTATTTT. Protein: CASSLAGVAGPRDTQYF.

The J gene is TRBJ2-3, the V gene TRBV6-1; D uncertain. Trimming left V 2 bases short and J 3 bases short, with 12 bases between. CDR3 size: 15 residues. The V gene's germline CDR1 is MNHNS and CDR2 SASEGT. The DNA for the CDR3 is TGTGCCAGCAGTGAAACACGGGTTCGGACAGATACGCAGTATTTT. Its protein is CASSETRVRTDTQYF.

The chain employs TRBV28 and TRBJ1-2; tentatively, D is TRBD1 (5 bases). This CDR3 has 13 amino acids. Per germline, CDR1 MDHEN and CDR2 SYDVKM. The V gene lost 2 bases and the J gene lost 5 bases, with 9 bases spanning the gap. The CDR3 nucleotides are TGTGCCAGCAGTTTAGGCGACAGATATGGCTACACCTTC. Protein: CASSLGDRYGYTF.

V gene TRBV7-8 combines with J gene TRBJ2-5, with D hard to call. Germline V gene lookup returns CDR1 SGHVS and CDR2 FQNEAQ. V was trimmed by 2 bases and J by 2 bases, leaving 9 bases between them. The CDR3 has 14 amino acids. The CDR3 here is CASSLWPVQETQYF. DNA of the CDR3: TGTGCCAGCAGCTTATGGCCAGTGCAAGAGACCCAGTACTTC. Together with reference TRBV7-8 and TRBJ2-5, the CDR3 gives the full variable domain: GAGVSQSPRYKVAKRGQDVALRCDPISGHVSLFWYQQALGQGPEFLTYFQNEAQLDKSGLPSDRFFAERPEGSVSTLKIQRTQQEDSAVYLCASSLWPVQETQYFGPGTRLLVL.

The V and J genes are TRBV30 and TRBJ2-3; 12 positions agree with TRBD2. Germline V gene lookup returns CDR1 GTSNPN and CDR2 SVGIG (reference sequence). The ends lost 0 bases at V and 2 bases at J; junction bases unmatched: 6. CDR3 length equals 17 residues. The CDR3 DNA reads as TGTGCCTGGAGTGTACCCGGACTAGCGGGGACCACAGATACGCAGTATTTT. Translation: CAWSVPGLAGTTDTQYF.

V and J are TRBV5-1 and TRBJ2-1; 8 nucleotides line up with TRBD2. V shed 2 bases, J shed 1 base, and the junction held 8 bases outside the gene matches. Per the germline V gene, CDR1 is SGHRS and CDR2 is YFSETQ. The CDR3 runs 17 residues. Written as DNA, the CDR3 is TGCGCCAGCAGCTTCGCCCAAAGCGGGGGTTCCTACAATGAGCAGTTCTTC. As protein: CASSFAQSGGSYNEQFF.

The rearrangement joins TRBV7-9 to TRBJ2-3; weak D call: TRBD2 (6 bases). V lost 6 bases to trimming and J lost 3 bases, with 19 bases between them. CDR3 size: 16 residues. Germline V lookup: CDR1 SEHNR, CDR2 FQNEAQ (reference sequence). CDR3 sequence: CASSETGVRGTDTQYF. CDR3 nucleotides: TGTGCCAGCAGTGAGACGGGAGTAAGGGGAACAGATACGCAGTATTTT.

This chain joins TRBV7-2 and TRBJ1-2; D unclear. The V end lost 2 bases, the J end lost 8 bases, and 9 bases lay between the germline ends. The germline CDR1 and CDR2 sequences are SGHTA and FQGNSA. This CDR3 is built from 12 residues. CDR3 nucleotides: TGTGCCAGCAGCTTAACCCCGGGAGGCTACACCTTC. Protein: CASSLTPGGYTF. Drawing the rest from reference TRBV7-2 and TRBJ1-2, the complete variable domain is GAGVSQSPSNKVTEKGKDVELRCDPISGHTALYWYRQSLGQGLEFLIYFQGNSAPDKSGLPSDRFSAERTGGSVSTLTIQRTQQEDSAVYLCASSLTPGGYTFGSGTRLTVV.

CDR3 DNA: TGCGCCAGCAGTGGCGGGGAGAGCTCCTACAATGAGCAGTTCTTC. Protein sequence: CASSGGESSYNEQFF. The rearrangement uses TRBV4-3 and TRBJ2-1; tentative D call: TRBD2 (6 bases). The CDR3 is 15 residues long. Germline V gene lookup returns CDR1 LGHNA and CDR2 YSLEER. Deletions cut 6 bases from V and 0 bases from J, with 12 bases between.

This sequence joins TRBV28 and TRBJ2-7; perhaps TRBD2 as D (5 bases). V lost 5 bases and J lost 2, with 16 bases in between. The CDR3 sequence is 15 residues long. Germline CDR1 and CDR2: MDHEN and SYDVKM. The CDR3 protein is CASSPSRTGTYEQYF. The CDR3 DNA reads TGTGCCAGCAGTCCCTCGAGGACGGGAACCTACGAGCAGTACTTC.

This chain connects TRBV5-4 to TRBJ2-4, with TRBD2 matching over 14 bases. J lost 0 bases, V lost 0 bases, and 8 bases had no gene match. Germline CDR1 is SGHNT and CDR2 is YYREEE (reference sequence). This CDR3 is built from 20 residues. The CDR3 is CASSLGTSGGPGLAKNIQYF. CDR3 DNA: TGTGCCAGCAGCTTGGGGACTAGCGGGGGGCCAGGATTAGCCAAAAACATTCAGTACTTC.

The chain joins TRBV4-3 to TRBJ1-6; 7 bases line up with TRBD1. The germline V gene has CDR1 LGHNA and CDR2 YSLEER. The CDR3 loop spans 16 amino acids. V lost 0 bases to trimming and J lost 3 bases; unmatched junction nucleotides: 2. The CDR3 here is CASSQDGDSYNSPLHF. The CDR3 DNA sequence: TGCGCCAGCAGCCAAGATGGGGACAGCTATAATTCACCCCTCCACTTT.

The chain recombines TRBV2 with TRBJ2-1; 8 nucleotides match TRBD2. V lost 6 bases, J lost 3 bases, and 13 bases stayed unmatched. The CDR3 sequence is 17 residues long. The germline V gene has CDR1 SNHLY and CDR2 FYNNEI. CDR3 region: CASRPGTRRGLYNEQFF. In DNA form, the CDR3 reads TGTGCCAGCAGGCCCGGGACTAGAAGGGGCCTCTACAATGAGCAGTTCTTC.

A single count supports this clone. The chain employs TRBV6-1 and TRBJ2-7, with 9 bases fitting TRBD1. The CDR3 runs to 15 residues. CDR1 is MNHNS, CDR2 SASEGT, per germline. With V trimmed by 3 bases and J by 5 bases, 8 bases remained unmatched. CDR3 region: CASSDLTGGSNEQYF. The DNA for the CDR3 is TGTGCCAGCAGTGACCTGACAGGGGGGTCTAACGAGCAGTACTTC.

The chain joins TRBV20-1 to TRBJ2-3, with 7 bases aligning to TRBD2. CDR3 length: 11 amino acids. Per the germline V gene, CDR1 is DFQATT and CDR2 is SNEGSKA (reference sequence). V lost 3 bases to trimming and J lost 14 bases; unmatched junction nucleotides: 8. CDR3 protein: CSASPREMWYF. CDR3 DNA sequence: TGCAGTGCTAGTCCGCGGGAGATGTGGTATTTT.

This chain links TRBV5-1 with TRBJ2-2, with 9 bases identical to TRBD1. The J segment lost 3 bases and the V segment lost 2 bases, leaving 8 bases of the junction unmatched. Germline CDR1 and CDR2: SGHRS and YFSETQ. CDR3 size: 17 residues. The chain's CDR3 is CASSFFGTGWDTGELFF. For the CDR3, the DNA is TGCGCCAGCAGCTTCTTTGGGACAGGGTGGGACACCGGGGAGCTGTTTTTT. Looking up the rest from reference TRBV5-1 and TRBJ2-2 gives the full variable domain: KAGVTQTPRYLIKTRGQQVTLSCSPISGHRSVSWYQQTPGQGLQFLFEYFSETQRNKGNFPGRFSGRQFSNSRSEMNVSTLELGDSALYLCASSFFGTGWDTGELFFGEGSRLTVL.